The T cell receptor (delta chain) under discussion was sequenced for a study of gamma-delta T cells after stem cell transplantation. The CDR3 totals 16 residues. In germline, CDR1 is GEAIGNYY, CDR2 EKD. The ends lost 3 bases at V and 0 bases at J; junction bases unmatched: 7. TCRdb made new clone calls on the RT-PCR reads using CATT. This repertoire shows under 3,000 delta-chain clones, roughly 3% found once; its top ten account for about half. A few counts support this clone. This receptor was identified in a human donor. It is not recorded whose cells these are; they may come from a transplant donor. The chain has TRDV2 and TRDJ1; 9 bases agree with TRDD3. Sequenced material: gamma-delta T cells. CDR3 sequence (DNA): TGTGCCTGTGACCCGTTACTGGGGGAAGACACCGATAAACTCATCTTT. Protein: CACDPLLGEDTDKLIF.